This T cell receptor (beta chain) was retrieved from a study of T cells in localized non-small cell lung cancer. General study results and limits: It was uninvolved adjacent lung that showed the highest T cell clonality, exceeding tumor. Tumor samples were not multi-region, leaving intratumor heterogeneity unexcluded.

Concerning this clone itself: Its antigen is not identified.

The CDR3 totals 15 residues. Germline lookup yields CDR1 KGHSH and CDR2 LQKENI. Unmatched junction bases numbered 6, after V lost 0 bases and J lost 9 bases. The repertoire was sequenced with immunoSEQ multiplex PCR; TCRdb's copy has only in-frame clones and lacks some. The sample yields 70,000 or so clones, about four fifths seen once. The chain links TRBV18 to TRBJ2-1, with 9 bases fitting TRBD2. The clonotype originates from a female donor of 60 years or more with stage I lung adenocarcinoma. The sequencing used peripheral blood, collected before any cancer treatment. CDR3 residues: CASSPPGLAGSEQFF. CDR3 nucleotide sequence: TGTGCCAGCTCACCACCGGGACTAGCTGGTAGTGAGCAGTTCTTC. The full variable domain, with the rest looked up from reference TRBV18 and TRBJ2-1, is NAGVMQNPRHLVRRRGQEARLRCSPMKGHSHVYWYRQLPEEGLKFMVYLQKENIIDESGMPKERFSAEFPKEGPSILRIQQVVRGDSAAYFCASSPPGLAGSEQFFGPGTRLTVL.